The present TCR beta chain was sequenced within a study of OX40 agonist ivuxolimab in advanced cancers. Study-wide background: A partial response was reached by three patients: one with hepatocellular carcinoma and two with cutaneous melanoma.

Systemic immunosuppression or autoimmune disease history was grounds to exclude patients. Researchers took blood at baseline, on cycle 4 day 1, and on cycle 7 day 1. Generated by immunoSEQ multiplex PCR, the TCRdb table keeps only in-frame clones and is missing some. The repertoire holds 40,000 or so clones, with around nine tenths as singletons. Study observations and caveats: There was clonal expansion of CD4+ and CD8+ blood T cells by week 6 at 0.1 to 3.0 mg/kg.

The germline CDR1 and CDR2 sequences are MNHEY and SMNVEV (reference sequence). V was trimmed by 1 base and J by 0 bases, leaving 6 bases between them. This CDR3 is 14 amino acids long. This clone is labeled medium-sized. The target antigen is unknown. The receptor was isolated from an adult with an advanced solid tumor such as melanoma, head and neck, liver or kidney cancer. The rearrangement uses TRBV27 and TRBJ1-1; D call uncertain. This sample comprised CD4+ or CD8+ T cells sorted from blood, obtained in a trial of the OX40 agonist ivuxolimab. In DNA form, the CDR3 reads TGTGCCAGCAGTTTATTTGGGGTGAACACTGAAGCTTTCTTT. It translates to CASSLFGVNTEAFF.